The 6 T cell receptor beta chains below all came from one sample that was sequenced in a study of chemoradiotherapy in HPV16-positive cancers. Clones were read by immunoSEQ multiplex PCR, and TCRdb kept only the in-frame ones, dropping some. The sample includes around 13,000 clones, 60% to 85% of them seen just once. The material was obtained from a patient who underwent chemoradiotherapy. The receptors shown here come from a human donor with HPV-associated anogenital cancer.

V and J are TRBV29-1 and TRBJ2-5; D not certain. This CDR3 contains 13 residues. Trimming removed 7 bases at V and 2 bases at J, with 14 bases between. CDR1 and CDR2 from the germline V gene are SQVTM and ANQGSEA. CDR3 sequence (DNA): TGCAGCGCAGAGGATGGGCATCAAGAGACCCAGTACTTC. Its translation is CSAEDGHQETQYF. The full variable domain, its missing parts supplied by reference TRBV29-1 and TRBJ2-5, is SAVISQKPSRDICQRGTSLTIQCQVDSQVTMMFWYRQQPGQSLTLIATANQGSEATYESGFVIDKFPISRPNLTFSTLTVSNMSPEDSSIYLCSAEDGHQETQYFGPGTRLLVL.

This clone was recorded once. The chain uses TRBV6-5 and TRBJ1-1, with TRBD1 matching over 7 bases. This CDR3 contains 15 residues. The germline CDR1 and CDR2 sequences are MNHEY and SVGAGI. V shed 6 bases, J shed 0 bases, and the junction held 7 bases outside the gene matches. The CDR3 spells CASRAGGLMNTEAFF. CDR3 sequence (DNA): TGTGCCAGCAGGGCAGGGGGTCTCATGAACACTGAAGCTTTCTTT.

The chain employs TRBV14 and TRBJ1-4; D unclear. The V gene's germline CDR1 is SGHDN and CDR2 FVKESK. The CDR3 length is 13 residues. V gave up 4 bases and J gave up 4 bases, with 7 bases separating them. The CDR3 coding sequence is TGTGCCAGCAGCCGGGCGTTTAATGAAAAACTGTTTTTT. Translated: CASSRAFNEKLFF.

In nucleotides, the CDR3 is TGTGCCAGCAGCCCTGGCCCAGGAACGACCAATCAGCCCCAGCATTTT. Translating it yields CASSPGPGTTNQPQHF. The rearrangement joins TRBV7-2 to TRBJ1-5; no definite D call. V dropped 5 bases and J dropped 3 bases, with 17 bases sitting between them. The CDR3 is made up of 16 amino acids. The V gene's germline CDR1 is SGHTA and CDR2 FQGNSA.

The V gene is TRBV7-9, the J gene TRBJ1-4; D is ambiguous. V dropped 2 bases and J dropped 8 bases, with 12 bases sitting between them. The CDR3 runs 14 residues. From germline, CDR1 is SEHNR and CDR2 FQNEAQ (reference sequence). Here the CDR3 DNA reads TGTGCCAGCAGCTTATTCCGGCAGGAAGAAAAACTGTTTTTT. It encodes CASSLFRQEEKLFF.

CDR3 DNA sequence: TGCGCCAGCAGCCAAGAAGTTGAGGGGGCTCTTGAAAAACTGTTTTTT. As protein: CASSQEVEGALEKLFF. The rearrangement uses TRBV4-3 and TRBJ1-4; 7 nucleotides match TRBD1. This CDR3 spans 16 amino acids. Trimming took 0 bases from V and 7 from J; bases not matched to a gene: 8. CDR1 LGHNA and CDR2 YSLEER come from the germline V gene.